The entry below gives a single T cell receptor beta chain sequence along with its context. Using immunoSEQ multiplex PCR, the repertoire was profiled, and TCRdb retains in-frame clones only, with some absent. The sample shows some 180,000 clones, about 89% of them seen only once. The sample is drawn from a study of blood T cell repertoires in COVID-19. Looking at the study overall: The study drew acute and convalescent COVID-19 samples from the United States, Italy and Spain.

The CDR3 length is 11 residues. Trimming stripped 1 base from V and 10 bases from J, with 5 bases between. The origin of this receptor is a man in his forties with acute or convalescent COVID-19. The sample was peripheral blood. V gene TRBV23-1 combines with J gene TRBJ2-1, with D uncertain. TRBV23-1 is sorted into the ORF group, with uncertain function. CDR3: CASSQWAEQFF. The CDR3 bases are TGCGCCAGCAGTCAATGGGCAGAGCAGTTCTTC.